Following are 15 T cell receptor beta chains from one sample sequenced in a study of blood T cells in healthy people across ages. The use of a sample-barcoded 5' primer and a J-beta primer mix characterized a second PCR of roughly 7 to 12 cycles. One entry per CDR3 protein, called by TCRdb with MiXCR from the 5' RACE reads. The sample has 1.5 million to 2 million distinct CDR3 sequences, under 30% seen once. What was sequenced was blood. The origin of the receptors is a woman between 25 and 40 years old in good health.

This clonotype has just a few counts. This rearrangement joins TRBV5-4 to TRBJ2-1; TRBD2 aligns across 13 bases. Losses at the gene ends were 4 bases for V and 5 bases for J; bases not matched to a gene: 6. Germline lookup yields CDR1 SGHNT and CDR2 YYREEE (reference sequence). This CDR3 is 16 amino acids long. CDR3 sequence: CASSPGGTSGDNEQFF. In DNA form, the CDR3 reads TGTGCCAGCAGCCCAGGGGGGACTAGCGGGGACAATGAGCAGTTCTTC.

In its sample, this clonotype was seen a few times. This rearrangement joins TRBV7-9 to TRBJ2-7; D remains ambiguous. Trimming pared 6 bases from V and 4 bases from J, leaving 16 bases between. The CDR3 extends over 14 amino acids. CDR1 and CDR2 from the germline V gene are SEHNR and FQNEAQ (reference sequence). The CDR3 DNA is TGTGCCAGCAGTCCAATCAACCACTTTTACGAGCAGTACTTC. Encoded protein: CASSPINHFYEQYF.

A word on this clonotype: The junction departs from the called germline gene at one end, perhaps through a read error. The rearrangement joins TRBV25-1 to TRBJ2-1, with a weak D call TRBD1 (9 bases). The CDR3 has 15 residues. From germline, CDR1 is MGHDK and CDR2 SYGVNS. CDR3 bases: TGTGCCTGCAGCGGGGGACAGGGCACCTACAATGAGCAGTTCTTC. This codes for CACSGGQGTYNEQFF.

V usage is TRBV19 and J usage is TRBJ1-4; D is perhaps TRBD1 (5 bases). The germline V gene encodes CDR1 LNHDA and CDR2 SQIVND (reference sequence). Trimming cost V 9 bases and J 7 bases, with 15 bases left between them. The CDR3 runs 13 residues. The CDR3 region has the DNA TGTGCCAGCAAACAGGCGGGAGTTGAAAAACTGTTTTTT. Translation gives CASKQAGVEKLFF.

This clonotype was counted a single time. This chain links TRBV7-2 with TRBJ1-2, with TRBD1 identical over 9 bases. The CDR3 extends over 16 amino acids. CDR1 and CDR2 from the germline V gene are SGHTA and FQGNSA. V lost 6 bases, J lost 5 bases, and 13 bases stayed unmatched. The chain's CDR3 is CASSSSRTGAGYGYTF. DNA of the CDR3: TGTGCCAGCAGTTCCTCTAGGACAGGGGCCGGGTATGGCTACACCTTC.

J is TRBJ2-5 and V is TRBV11-2, with 12 bases matching TRBD2. V was clipped by 5 bases and J by 9 bases; unmatched bases: 13. This CDR3 has 16 residues. Germline V gives CDR1 SGHAT, CDR2 FQNNGV. The CDR3 here is CASSTTLGLAGRAQYF. The CDR3 nucleotides are TGTGCCAGCAGCACCACGCTCGGACTAGCGGGAAGGGCCCAGTACTTC.

CDR3 region: CASSAREGRAGANVLTF. DNA for the CDR3: TGTGCCAGCAGCGCAAGGGAGGGCCGGGCTGGGGCCAACGTCCTGACTTTC. The V call is TRBV9, the J call TRBJ2-6, with 7 bases matching TRBD2. The germline gives CDR1 SGDLS, CDR2 YYNGEE. There are 17 residues in the CDR3. V was clipped by 3 bases and J by 2 bases; unmatched bases: 8.

This clonotype was detected ten times or more. The V gene is TRBV7-2, the J gene TRBJ2-5; a weak D match, TRBD2 (5 bases). In germline, CDR1 is SGHTA, CDR2 FQGNSA. Trimming left V 4 bases short and J 2 bases short, with 11 bases between. The CDR3 sequence is 14 residues long. The CDR3, as DNA: TGTGCCAGCAGCTCGGGATGGAGTCAAGAGACCCAGTACTTC. It is translated as CASSSGWSQETQYF. Drawing the rest from reference TRBV7-2 and TRBJ2-5, the complete variable domain is GAGVSQSPSNKVTEKGKDVELRCDPISGHTALYWYRQSLGQGLEFLIYFQGNSAPDKSGLPSDRFSAERTGGSVSTLTIQRTQQEDSAVYLCASSSGWSQETQYFGPGTRLLVL.

This clonotype was seen repeatedly, ten times or more. The genes are TRBV27 and TRBJ1-1, with D tentatively TRBD1 (5 bases). Germline V lookup: CDR1 MNHEY, CDR2 SMNVEV (reference sequence). Trimming pared 6 bases from V and 5 bases from J, leaving 13 bases between. This CDR3 contains 13 residues. The CDR3 here is CASSLGGWTEAFF. The CDR3 DNA is TGTGCCAGCAGCTTGGGGGGGTGGACTGAAGCTTTCTTT.

This clonotype showed up just a few times. The chain employs TRBV7-2 and TRBJ2-3; 11 bases fit TRBD2. There are 16 residues in the CDR3. With V trimmed by 1 base and J by 5 bases, 5 bases remained unmatched. CDR1 SGHTA and CDR2 FQGNSA come from the germline V gene. DNA for the CDR3: TGTGCCAGCAGCTTAGAGCGACTAGCGGGACGAGATACGCAGTATTTT. It specifies CASSLERLAGRDTQYF.

This clonotype was found a few times. Written as DNA, the CDR3 is TGTGCCAGCAGTTCTATGAGTAACACTGAAGCTTTCTTT. Encoded protein: CASSSMSNTEAFF. The chain employs TRBV12-3 or TRBV12-4 and TRBJ1-1, with D hard to call. The CDR3 totals 13 residues. V was pared by 4 bases and J by 2 bases, with 8 bases between.

V is TRBV5-1 and J is TRBJ2-7; no clear D gene. The CDR3 runs to 14 residues. Germline V gene sequence: CDR1 SGHRS, CDR2 YFSETQ. Trimming stripped 0 bases from V and 4 bases from J, with 11 bases between. CDR3: CASSLDGIRYEQYF. For the CDR3, the DNA is TGCGCCAGCAGCTTGGATGGGATACGGTACGAGCAGTACTTC.

Remarks on this clonotype: A much larger clone lies a single base off, so this may be a read error. The chain combines TRBV5-1 with TRBJ2-1; possible D gene TRBD2, 5 bases. CDR1 SGHRS and CDR2 YFSETQ come from the germline V gene. The CDR3 sequence is 13 residues long. Trimming removed 3 bases from V and 13 bases from J, with 17 bases in between. The CDR3 protein is CASSSGWGETQFF. Written as DNA, the CDR3 is TGCGCCAGCAGCTCCGGGTGGGGAGAGACCCAGTTCTTC.

This clonotype was observed a handful of times. CDR3 nucleotides: TGTGCCAGCAGCCAAGACTTAATTATCAATGAGCAGTTCTTC. Its translation is CASSQDLIINEQFF. The gene calls are TRBV3-1 and TRBJ2-1; the D is unclear. Germline CDR1 reads LGHDT; CDR2 reads YNNKEL (reference sequence). This CDR3 comprises 14 residues. The ends were cut back, 0 bases at V and 6 bases at J, with 9 bases in the middle.

Concerning this clonotype: A much bigger clone sits one base away, suggesting this may be a read error. V gene TRBV10-3 combines with J gene TRBJ2-5; possibly TRBD1 or TRBD2 for D (5 bases each). The CDR3 sequence is 12 residues long. The V gene's germline CDR1 is ENHRY and CDR2 SYGVKD. The CDR3 spells CASSDGAGTQYF. The CDR3 DNA sequence: TGTGCCAGCAGTGACGGGGCGGGGACCCAGTACTTC.